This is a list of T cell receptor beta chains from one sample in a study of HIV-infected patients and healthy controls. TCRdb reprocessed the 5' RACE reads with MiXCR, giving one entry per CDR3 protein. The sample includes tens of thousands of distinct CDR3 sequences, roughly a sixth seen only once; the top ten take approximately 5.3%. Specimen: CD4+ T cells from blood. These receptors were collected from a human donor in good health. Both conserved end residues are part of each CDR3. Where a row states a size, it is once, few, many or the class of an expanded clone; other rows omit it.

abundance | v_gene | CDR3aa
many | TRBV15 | CATSRAGKGGYTF
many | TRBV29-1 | CSVVWTGSTDTQYF
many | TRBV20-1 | CSAGTGTPDTQYF
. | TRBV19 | CASSILGQGYEKLFF
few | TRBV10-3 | CAISESEGGSGNTIYF
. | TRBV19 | CASKGGGVPTDTQYF
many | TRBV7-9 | CASSLAGLAGGEQYF
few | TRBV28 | CASVSGANVLTF
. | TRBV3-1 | CASSQNNGRNEQFF
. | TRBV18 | CASSPRGLGSYEQYF
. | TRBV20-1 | CSVLRRREQYF
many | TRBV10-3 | CAISDSGGSSYEQYF
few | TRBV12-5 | CASGLGLRVTDTQYF
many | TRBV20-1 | CSARWGVIGYTF
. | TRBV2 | CAETGGNTDTQYF
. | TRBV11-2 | CASSWQRGVYNEQFF
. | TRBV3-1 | CASSHLAGVHNEQFF
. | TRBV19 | CASTRGNQPQHF
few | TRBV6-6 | CASTKTGPYNEQFF
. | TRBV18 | CASRNIEASRPNEQFF
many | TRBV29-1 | CSVESGNTEAFF
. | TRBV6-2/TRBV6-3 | CASSSGTLVTTYEQYF
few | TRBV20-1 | CSRYEARQAEAFF
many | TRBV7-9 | CASSLGQGSPLQETQYF
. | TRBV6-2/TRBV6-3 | CASSFRETQYF
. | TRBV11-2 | CASSLDPRTNEKLFF
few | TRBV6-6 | CASSITTNTEAFF
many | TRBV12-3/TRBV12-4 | CASSLEWGALHF
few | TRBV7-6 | CASSLAPNLNTEAFF
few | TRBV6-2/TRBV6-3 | CASRSGTTAFF
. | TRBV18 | CASSPSAIWSTEAFF
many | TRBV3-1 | CASSHLAGGQETQYF
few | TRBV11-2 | CASSASTDTQYF
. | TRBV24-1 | CATSDTSGRSTDTQYF
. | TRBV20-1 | CSASGLAAGREQFF
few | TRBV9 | CASSVGGRRTSYNEQFF
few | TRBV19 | CASSIELLREEQPQHF
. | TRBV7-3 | CASSLNPTVNIQYF
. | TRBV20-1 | CSATIFRGLGTEAFF
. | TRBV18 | CASSPLTLNPGELFF
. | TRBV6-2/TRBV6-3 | CASSGRDGGTQYF
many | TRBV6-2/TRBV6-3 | CASSYLKGTDTQYF
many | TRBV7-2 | CASSSESFTDTQYF
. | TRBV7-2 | CASSPVAGPGGDTQYF
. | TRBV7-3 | CASSLTPLQAGSNEQYF
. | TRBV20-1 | CSARDSGTGTYEQYF
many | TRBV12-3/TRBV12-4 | CASSSSGSNQPQHF
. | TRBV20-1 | CSAMEATKPQHF
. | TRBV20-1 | CSAGGLTGFGISGEQFF
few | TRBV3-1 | CASSLAAYGYTF
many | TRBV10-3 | CAISPTSGFTDTQYF
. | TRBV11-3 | CASSARGLAVDTQYF
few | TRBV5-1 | CASSLILAGVETQYF